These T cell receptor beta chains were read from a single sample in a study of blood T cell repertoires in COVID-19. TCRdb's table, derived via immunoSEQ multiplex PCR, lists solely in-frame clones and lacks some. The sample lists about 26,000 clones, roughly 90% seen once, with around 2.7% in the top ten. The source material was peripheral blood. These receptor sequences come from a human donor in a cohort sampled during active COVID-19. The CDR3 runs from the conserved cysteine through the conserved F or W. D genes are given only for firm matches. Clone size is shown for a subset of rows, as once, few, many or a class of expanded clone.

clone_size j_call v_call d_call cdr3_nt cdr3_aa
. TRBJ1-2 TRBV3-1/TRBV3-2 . TGTGCCAGCAGCCAAGGGGGAGGGCAGGTCCATGGCTACACCTTC CASSQGGGQVHGYTF
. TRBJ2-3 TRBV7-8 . TGTGCCAGCAGCTTAGGCGGAAGAGTCACAGATACGCAGTATTTT CASSLGGRVTDTQYF
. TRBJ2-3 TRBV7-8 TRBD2 TGTGCCAGCAGCTTACAAACTAGCGGTAGCACAGATACGCAGTATTTT CASSLQTSGSTDTQYF
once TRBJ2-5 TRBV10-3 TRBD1 TGTGCCATCGCGGGGACAGGGGCCGGGACCCAGTACTTC CAIAGTGAGTQYF
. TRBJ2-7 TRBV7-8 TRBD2 TGTGCCAGCAGCCAATACGGGACTACCGGAGACGAGCAGTACTTC CASSQYGTTGDEQYF
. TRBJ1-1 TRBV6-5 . TGTGCCAGCATCGAGGGCCGGACTGAAGCTTTCTTT CASIEGRTEAFF
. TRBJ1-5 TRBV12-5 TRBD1 TGTGCTAGTGGAGCAGGCCGTGAGGGGGCTAGCAATCAGCCCCAGCATTTT CASGAGREGASNQPQHF
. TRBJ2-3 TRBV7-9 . TGTGCCAGCAGCTTATTCAGGGCCGGAGATACGCAGTATTTT CASSLFRAGDTQYF
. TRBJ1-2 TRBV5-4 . TGTGCCAGCAGCTTGTGGCCAGGCCCGAACTATGGCTACACCTTC CASSLWPGPNYGYTF
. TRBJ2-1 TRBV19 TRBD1 TGTGCCAGTAGTAGCGGGACAGGCCAGAGGGAGCAGTTCTTC CASSSGTGQREQFF
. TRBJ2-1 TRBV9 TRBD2 TGTGCCAGCAGCGGGAGCGGGGGTAACTACAATGAGCAGTTCTTC CASSGSGGNYNEQFF
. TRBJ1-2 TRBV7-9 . TGTGCCAGCAGCTTGCCGACAGGCAACTATGGCTACACCTTC CASSLPTGNYGYTF
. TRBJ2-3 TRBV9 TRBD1 TGTGCCAGCAGCGTGGGGGGACAGGGGTGGGATACGCAGTATTTT CASSVGGQGWDTQYF
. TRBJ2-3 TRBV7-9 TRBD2 TGTGCCAGCAGCTTAGTAGCGGGAGGGCTTAGAGATACGCAGTATTTT CASSLVAGGLRDTQYF
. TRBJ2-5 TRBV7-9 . TGTGCCAGCAGCTTTCTCAGGAGGGGAGAGACCCAGTACTTC CASSFLRRGETQYF
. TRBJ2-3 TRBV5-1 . TGCGCCAGCAGCTGGGCTACAGGGACAGATACGCAGTATTTT CASSWATGTDTQYF
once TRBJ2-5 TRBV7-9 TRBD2 TGTGCCAGCAGCTCCCGCCTAGCGGGAGGGCCTAAGGAGACCCAGTACTTC CASSSRLAGGPKETQYF
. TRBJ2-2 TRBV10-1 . TGCGCCAGCAGTGAGTTTGCCAGGGAAACCGGGGAGCTGTTTTTT CASSEFARETGELFF
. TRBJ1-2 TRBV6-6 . TGTGCCAGCAGTTACGGGGCCCGGGGGACCTATGGCTACACCTTC CASSYGARGTYGYTF
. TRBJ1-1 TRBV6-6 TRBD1 TGTGCCAGCAGTTACTCGAACGTACAGGGGTGGGCTGAAGCTTTCTTT CASSYSNVQGWAEAFF
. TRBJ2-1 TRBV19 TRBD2 TGTGCCAGTAGTTCCCGGACTAGCGGGAGCGGGGGTGGTGGTGAGCAGTTCTTC CASSSRTSGSGGGGEQFF
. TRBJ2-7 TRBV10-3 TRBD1 TGTGCCATCAGTGACTTGACAGGGGGCGCGGGGGAGCAGTACTTC CAISDLTGGAGEQYF
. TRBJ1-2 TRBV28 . TGTGCCAGTTCGGCAGTCAGGGGCTACACCTTC CASSAVRGYTF
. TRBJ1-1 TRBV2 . TGTGCCAGCAGTAGGGAGGTGAACACTGAAGCTTTCTTT CASSREVNTEAFF
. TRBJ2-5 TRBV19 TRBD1 TGTGCCAGTAGTATAGATCGGGCTACAGGGGACCCCCAAGAGACCCAGTACTTC CASSIDRATGDPQETQYF
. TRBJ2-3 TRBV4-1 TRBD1 TGCGCCAGCACGAAACAGGGGCTCGGCACAGATACGCAGTATTTT CASTKQGLGTDTQYF
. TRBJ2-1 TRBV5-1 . TGCGCCAGCAGCTACATAGCAGGGCCAGTAAATGAGCAGTTCTTC CASSYIAGPVNEQFF
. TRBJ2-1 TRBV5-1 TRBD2 TGCGCCAGCAGCTTGGGGTCTAGCGGGGGGGCCCATGAGCAGTTCTTC CASSLGSSGGAHEQFF
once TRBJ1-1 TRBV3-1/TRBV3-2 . TGTGCCAGCAGTCCAGGGCCGGAGAACACTGAAGCTTTCTTT CASSPGPENTEAFF
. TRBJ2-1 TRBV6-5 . TGTGCCAGCAGGGGGGCCGGCTACAATGAGCAGTTCTTC CASRGAGYNEQFF
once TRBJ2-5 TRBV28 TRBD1 TGTGCCAGCAGTCGAGCCCGGGACAGATTCCAAGAGACCCAGTACTTC CASSRARDRFQETQYF
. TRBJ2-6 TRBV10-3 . TGTGCCACCACCGGAGGTTACTCTGGGGCCAACGTCCTGACTTTC CATTGGYSGANVLTF
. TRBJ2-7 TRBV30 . TGTGCCTGGAGCCGGCCTGGGGGCTATTCCTACGAGCAGTACTTC CAWSRPGGYSYEQYF
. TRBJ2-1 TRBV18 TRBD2 TGTGCCAGCTCACGTACTAGCGGGGGGGCCTATGAGCAGTTCTTC CASSRTSGGAYEQFF
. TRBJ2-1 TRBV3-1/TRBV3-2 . TGTGCCAGCAGCCGGACAGAGTACAATGAGCAGTTCTTC CASSRTEYNEQFF
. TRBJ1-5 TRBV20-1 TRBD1 TGCAGTGCTAGTCTACAGGGGGATCAGCCCCAGCATTTT CSASLQGDQPQHF
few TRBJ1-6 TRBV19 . TGTGCCAGTAGTGGGGCCGGGCCCTATAATTCACCCCTCCACTTT CASSGAGPYNSPLHF
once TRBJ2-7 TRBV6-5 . TGTGCCAGCAGTTACAGAGGGGGCTACGAGCAGTACTTC CASSYRGGYEQYF
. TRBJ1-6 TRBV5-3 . TGTGCCAGAAGCTTGGAAATGGGAGCCTATAATTCACCCCTCCACTTT CARSLEMGAYNSPLHF
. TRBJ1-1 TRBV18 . TGTGCCAGCTCACCAACCGGGCGGGAGAACACTGAAGCTTTCTTT CASSPTGRENTEAFF
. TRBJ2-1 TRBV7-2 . TGTGCCAGCAGTCAGGCCTACAATGAGCAGTTCTTC CASSQAYNEQFF
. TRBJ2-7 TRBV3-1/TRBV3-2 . TGTGCCAGCAGCCAAGGCAGGGTCGAGCAGTACTTC CASSQGRVEQYF
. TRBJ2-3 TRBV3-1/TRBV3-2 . TGTGCCAGCAGCCTACGTTCTAGCGTGGGCACAGATACGCAGTATTTT CASSLRSSVGTDTQYF
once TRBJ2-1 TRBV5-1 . TGCGCCAGCAGCTTGGCCGGGTGGAGCTCCTACAATGAGCAGTTCTTC CASSLAGWSSYNEQFF
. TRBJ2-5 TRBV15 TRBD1 TGTGCCACCAGCAGGGGACCTCAGGGGGTACACGAGACCCAGTACTTC CATSRGPQGVHETQYF
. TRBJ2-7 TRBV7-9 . TGTGCCAGCAGCTCTTCAGGGACTCGCGGCTCCTACGAGCAGTACTTC CASSSSGTRGSYEQYF
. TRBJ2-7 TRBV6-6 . TGTGCCAGCACTGGGACTCACCCCGTCTACGAGCAGTACTTC CASTGTHPVYEQYF
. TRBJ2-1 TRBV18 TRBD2 TGTGCCAGCTCACCACCCTCAGCGGGGGGGCCCTACAATGAGCAGTTCTTC CASSPPSAGGPYNEQFF
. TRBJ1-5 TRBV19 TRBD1 TGTGCCAGTAGTGTAGACAGGGGCGATCAGCCCCAGCATTTT CASSVDRGDQPQHF
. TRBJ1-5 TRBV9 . TGTGCCAGCAGCGTAACAGAAGGCAATCAGCCCCAGCATTTT CASSVTEGNQPQHF
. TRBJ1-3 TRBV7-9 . TGTGCCAGCAGCGCGGGTTCTGGAAACACCATATATTTT CASSAGSGNTIYF
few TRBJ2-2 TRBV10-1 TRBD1 TGCGCCAGCAGTTTGGCGAGGACAGGGCCAACGAACACCGGGGAGCTGTTTTTT CASSLARTGPTNTGELFF
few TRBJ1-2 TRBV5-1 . TGCGCCAGCAGCTTGGGAGTATACTATGGCTACACCTTC CASSLGVYYGYTF
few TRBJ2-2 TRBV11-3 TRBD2 TGTGCCAGCAGCTTAGCTAGCGGGGCGAACACCGGGGAGCTGTTTTTT CASSLASGANTGELFF
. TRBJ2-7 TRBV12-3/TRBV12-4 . TGTGCCAGCAGCTCCGGACTGTCCTACGAGCAGTACTTC CASSSGLSYEQYF
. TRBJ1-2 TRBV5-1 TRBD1 TGCGCCAGCAGCGGCGGGACAGATCTACTCGGCTACACCTTC CASSGGTDLLGYTF